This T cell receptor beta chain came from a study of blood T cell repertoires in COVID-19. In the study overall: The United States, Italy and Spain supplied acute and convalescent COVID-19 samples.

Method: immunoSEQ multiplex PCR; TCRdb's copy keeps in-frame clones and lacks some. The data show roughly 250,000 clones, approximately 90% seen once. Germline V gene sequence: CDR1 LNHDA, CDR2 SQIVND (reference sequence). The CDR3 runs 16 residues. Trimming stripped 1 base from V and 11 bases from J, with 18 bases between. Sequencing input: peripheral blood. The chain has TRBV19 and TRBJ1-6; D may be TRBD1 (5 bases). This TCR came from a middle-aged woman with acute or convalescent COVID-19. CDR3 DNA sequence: TGTGCCAGTAGTATAGGATCTCGGGGGGTGCTAGCACCCCTCCACTTT. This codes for CASSIGSRGVLAPLHF.